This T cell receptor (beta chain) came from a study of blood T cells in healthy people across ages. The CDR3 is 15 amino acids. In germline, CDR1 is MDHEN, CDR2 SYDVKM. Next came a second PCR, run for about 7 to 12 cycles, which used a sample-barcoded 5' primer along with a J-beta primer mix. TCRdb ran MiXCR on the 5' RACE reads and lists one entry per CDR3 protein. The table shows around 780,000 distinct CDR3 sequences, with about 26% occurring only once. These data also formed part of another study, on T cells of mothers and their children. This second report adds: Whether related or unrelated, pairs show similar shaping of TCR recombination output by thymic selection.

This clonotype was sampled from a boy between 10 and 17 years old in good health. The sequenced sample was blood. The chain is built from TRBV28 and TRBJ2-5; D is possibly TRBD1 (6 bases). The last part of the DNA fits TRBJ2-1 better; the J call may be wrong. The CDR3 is CASIPRGTRYNEQFF. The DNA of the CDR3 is TGTGCCAGCATTCCGAGGGGGACACGATACAATGAGCAGTTCTTC.